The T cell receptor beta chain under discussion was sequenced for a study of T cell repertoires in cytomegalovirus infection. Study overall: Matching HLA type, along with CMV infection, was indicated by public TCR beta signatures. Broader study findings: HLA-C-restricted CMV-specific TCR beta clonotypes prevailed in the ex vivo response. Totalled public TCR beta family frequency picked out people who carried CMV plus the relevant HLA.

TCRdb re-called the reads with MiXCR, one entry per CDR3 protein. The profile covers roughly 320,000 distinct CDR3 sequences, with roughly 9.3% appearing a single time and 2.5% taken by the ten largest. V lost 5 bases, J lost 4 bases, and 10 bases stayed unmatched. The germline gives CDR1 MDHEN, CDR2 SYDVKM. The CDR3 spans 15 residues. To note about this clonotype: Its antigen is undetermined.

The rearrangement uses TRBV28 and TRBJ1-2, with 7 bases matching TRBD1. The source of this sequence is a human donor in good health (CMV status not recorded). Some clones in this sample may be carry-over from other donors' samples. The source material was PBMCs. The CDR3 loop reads CASSRFDREFYGYTF. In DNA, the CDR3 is TGTGCCAGCAGTCGTTTTGACAGGGAATTCTATGGCTACACCTTC.